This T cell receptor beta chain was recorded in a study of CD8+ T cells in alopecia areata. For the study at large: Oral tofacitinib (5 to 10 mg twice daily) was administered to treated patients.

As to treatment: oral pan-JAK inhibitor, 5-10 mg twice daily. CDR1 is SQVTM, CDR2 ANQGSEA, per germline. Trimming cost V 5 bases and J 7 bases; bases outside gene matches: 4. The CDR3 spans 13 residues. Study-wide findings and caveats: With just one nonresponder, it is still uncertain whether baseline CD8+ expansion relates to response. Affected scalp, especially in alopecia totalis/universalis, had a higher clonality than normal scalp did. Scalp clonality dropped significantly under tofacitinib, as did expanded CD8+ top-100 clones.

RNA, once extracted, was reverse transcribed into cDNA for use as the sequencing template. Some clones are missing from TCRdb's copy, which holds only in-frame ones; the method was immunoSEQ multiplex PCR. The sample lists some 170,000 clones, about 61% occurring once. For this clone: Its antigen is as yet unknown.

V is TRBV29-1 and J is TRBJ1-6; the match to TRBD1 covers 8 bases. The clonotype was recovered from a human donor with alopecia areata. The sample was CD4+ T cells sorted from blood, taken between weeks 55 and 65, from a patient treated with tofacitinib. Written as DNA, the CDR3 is TGCAGCGTTAGCAGGGGGCTGAATTCACCCCTCCACTTT. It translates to CSVSRGLNSPLHF.